The 8 T cell receptor beta chains below come from one sample, sequenced in a study of T-cell memory formation after mild COVID-19 (dated by TCRdb to the early 2020s). Receptor libraries were prepared by 5' RACE. Sequencing was performed on an Illumina NovaSeq 6000. TCRdb reanalyzed the raw reads on its own, using fastp at Q25 for trimming and MiXCR for clone calling, and kept in-frame beta chains. A single entry per CDR3 protein holds the most common genes and DNA from its merged rows. For this sample the table gives fewer than 650,000 distinct CDR3 sequences, of which about a fifth were detected only once. Under 8.5% of the sample is in the top ten clones. Specimen: PBMCs or a T cell subset sorted from them (not recorded which). These receptors all come from an adult woman who had mild COVID-19 (a few samples of this study predate the infection). The sample titles of this study are shuffled in the database, so cell type and time point are left out; the donor was told from shared clones.

This CDR3 reads CASSYQATNEKLFF. The CDR3 DNA reads TGTGCCAGCAGCTACCAAGCAACTAATGAAAAACTGTTTTTT. The J gene is TRBJ1-4, the V gene TRBV12-3 or TRBV12-4; D ambiguous. The CDR3 extends over 14 amino acids. The V end lost 6 bases, the J end lost 0 bases, and 8 bases lay between the germline ends.

In its sample, this clonotype was seen a few times. V gene TRBV24-1 combines with J gene TRBJ1-2; no firm D call. Germline V gene sequence: CDR1 KGHDR, CDR2 SFDVKD. V shed 2 bases and J shed 4 bases, with 10 bases lying between them. The CDR3 covers 14 residues. The CDR3 DNA reads as TGTGCCACCAGTGATTCAGGTCGTACCTATGGCTACACCTTC. As protein: CATSDSGRTYGYTF.

This rearrangement joins TRBV7-9 to TRBJ2-3; D is unresolved. CDR1 SEHNR and CDR2 FQNEAQ come from the germline V gene (reference sequence). CDR3 length: 14 residues. V lost 2 bases and J 5 bases, leaving 11 bases between the germline ends. CDR3 nucleotides: TGTGCCAGCAGCTTACGACGTGAGGAAGATACGCAGTATTTT. It translates to CASSLRREEDTQYF. Supplemented by reference TRBV7-9 and TRBJ2-3, the full variable domain reads DTGVSQNPRHKITKRGQNVTFRCDPISEHNRLYWYRQTLGQGPEFLTYFQNEAQLEKSRLLSDRFSAERPKGSFSTLEIQRTEQGDSAMYLCASSLRREEDTQYFGPGTRLTVL.

This clonotype was observed a few times. The chain is built from TRBV3-1 and TRBJ2-1, with 8 bases that match TRBD2. Trimming at V came to 4 bases and at J to 4 bases, leaving 9 bases not matched to a gene. Germline loops: CDR1 LGHDT, CDR2 YNNKEL (reference sequence). The length of the CDR3 is 16 residues. The CDR3 sequence: CASSRGGSSGYNEQFF. DNA for the CDR3: TGTGCCAGCAGCCGTGGAGGGTCTAGCGGGTACAATGAGCAGTTCTTC.

This chain connects TRBV5-6 to TRBJ1-1, with D perhaps TRBD1 (6 bases). CDR3 length equals 12 residues. Trimming pared 4 bases from V and 8 bases from J, leaving 12 bases between. CDR1 and CDR2 from the germline V gene are SGHDT and YYEEEE. The CDR3 sequence: CASSVDSREAFF. CDR3 nucleotide sequence: TGTGCCAGCAGCGTGGACAGCCGAGAAGCTTTCTTT.

The rearrangement uses TRBV5-1 and TRBJ1-1; D possibly corresponds to TRBD1 (5 bases). The CDR3 contains 14 residues. Trimming removed 3 bases at V and 3 bases at J, with 12 bases between. Per the germline V gene, CDR1 is SGHRS and CDR2 is YFSETQ. The CDR3 sequence is CASSSLGVHTEAFF. The CDR3 DNA reads TGCGCCAGCAGCTCCCTAGGGGTTCACACTGAAGCTTTCTTT.

V gene TRBV6-5 combines with J gene TRBJ2-5; D call uncertain. The germline gives CDR1 MNHEY, CDR2 SVGAGI. The CDR3 loop spans 13 amino acids. V dropped 10 bases and J dropped 0 bases, with 12 bases sitting between them. DNA for the CDR3: TGTGCCACAACCGGACGTAACCAAGAGACCCAGTACTTC. It specifies CATTGRNQETQYF.

This clonotype was recorded many times. The V call is TRBV29-1, the J call TRBJ1-2; D remains unclear. This CDR3 spans 9 amino acids. The V gene's germline CDR1 is SQVTM and CDR2 ANQGSEA. CDR3 bases: TGCATTAGAGGTGTAGCCTACACCTTC. It specifies CIRGVAYTF.